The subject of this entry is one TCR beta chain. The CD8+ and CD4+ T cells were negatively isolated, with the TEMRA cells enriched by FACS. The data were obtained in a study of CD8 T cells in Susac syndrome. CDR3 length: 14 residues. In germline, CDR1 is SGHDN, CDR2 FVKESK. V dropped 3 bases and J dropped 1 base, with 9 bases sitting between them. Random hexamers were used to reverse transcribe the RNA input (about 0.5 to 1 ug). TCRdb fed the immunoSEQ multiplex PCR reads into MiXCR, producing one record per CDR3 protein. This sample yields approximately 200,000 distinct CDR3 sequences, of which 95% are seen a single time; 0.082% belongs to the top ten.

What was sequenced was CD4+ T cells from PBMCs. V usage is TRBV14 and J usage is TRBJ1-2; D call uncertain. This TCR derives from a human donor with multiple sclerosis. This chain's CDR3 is CASSQDRLNYGYTF. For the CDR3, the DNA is TGTGCCAGCAGCCAGGACCGGCTTAACTATGGCTACACCTTC.